This T cell receptor (beta chain) originates from a study of T cell responses to AZD1222 COVID-19 vaccine. Regarding the study as a whole: White British people made up most donors, females outnumbered males, and clonal diversity was possibly underestimated. Reportedly, close to half of spike-specific TCRs are directed against unmutated variant regions.

Concerning this clone itself: The antigen remains unidentified.

TCRdb keeps only in-frame clones here, not all; method: immunoSEQ multiplex PCR. The data hold 150,000 to 200,000 clones, with roughly 94% observed a single time. Sequenced material: peripheral blood, taken 28 days after the second AZD1222 dose. This receptor was taken from an adult who received the AZD1222 COVID-19 vaccine.

Written as DNA, the CDR3 is TGTGCCAGTACCACCCCGGGGGAATCAGACTACAATGAGCAGTTCTTC. Protein: CASTTPGESDYNEQFF. The V and J genes are TRBV19 and TRBJ2-1, with D perhaps TRBD2 (6 bases). The CDR3 has 16 residues. Germline CDR1 reads LNHDA; CDR2 reads SQIVND (reference sequence). The germline V and J ends were trimmed by 7 bases and 3 bases, with 19 bases remaining between them.